What follows are 3 T cell receptor beta chains derived from one specimen sequenced in a study of T-cell memory formation after mild COVID-19. Each CDR3 protein is one row after TCRdb ran MiXCR on the 5' RACE reads. The sample has approximately 260,000 distinct CDR3 sequences, over 15% seen once. Sequencing input: PBMCs or a T cell subset sorted from them (not recorded which). These receptors originate from a man between 18 and 29 years old who had mild COVID-19 (a few samples of this study predate the infection). Cell type and time point are not known.

This clonotype has a handful of counts. J is TRBJ2-3 and V is TRBV12-3 or TRBV12-4, with 10 bases lining up with TRBD1. CDR3 length: 13 residues. With V trimmed by 6 bases and J by 14 bases, 11 bases remained unmatched. The CDR3 loop reads CASSRIPGQGRYF. CDR3 bases: TGTGCCAGCAGCCGTATTCCGGGACAGGGGAGGTATTTT.

In this sample, this clonotype turned up a few times. This chain joins TRBV7-2 and TRBJ2-5; D remains unclear. The CDR3 totals 16 residues. Trimming shortened V by 1 base and J by 5 bases, and 17 bases separated the two germline ends. Germline loops: CDR1 SGHTA, CDR2 FQGNSA. The CDR3 spells CASSLGIQVEWETQYF. As DNA, the CDR3 is TGTGCCAGCAGCTTAGGGATTCAGGTTGAGTGGGAGACCCAGTACTTC.

Many counts were recorded for this clonotype. This chain links TRBV7-2 with TRBJ2-7; possibly TRBD1 for D (6 bases). Germline CDR1 and CDR2: SGHTA and FQGNSA. The V and J ends lost 4 bases and 0 bases respectively, with 10 bases between them. This CDR3 spans 14 amino acids. This CDR3 is CASSSADSSYEQYF. CDR3 coding DNA: TGTGCCAGCAGCTCCGCGGACAGCTCCTACGAGCAGTACTTC. Full variable domain (rest looked up from reference TRBV7-2 and TRBJ2-7): GAGVSQSPSNKVTEKGKDVELRCDPISGHTALYWYRQSLGQGLEFLIYFQGNSAPDKSGLPSDRFSAERTGGSVSTLTIQRTQQEDSAVYLCASSSADSSYEQYFGPGTRLTVT.